This T cell receptor beta chain was sequenced in a study of blood T cell repertoires in COVID-19. Study summary: There were acute and convalescent COVID-19 samples, and they came from the United States, Italy and Spain. T cells, B-cell-depleted T cells, or PBMCs provided the cDNA or gDNA that served as material.

Germline loops: CDR1 MGHDK, CDR2 SYGVNS. Trimming cost V 4 bases and J 4 bases; bases outside gene matches: 6. This CDR3 comprises 14 residues. One Seattle source followed patients from active infection through their disease course. Original analysis: Reference gene primer amplification gave estimated nucleated cell counts. The repertoire was sequenced with immunoSEQ multiplex PCR; TCRdb's copy has only in-frame clones and lacks some. V and J calls and clone size are as listed in that table; D and trimming were resolved from the DNA. This repertoire shows 150,000 to 190,000 clones, about 85% found once; its top ten account for around 8.1%.

This TCR came from a woman aged 55-70 years with COVID-19, enrolled during active disease. J is TRBJ1-2 and V is TRBV25-1; TRBD1 matches 7 bases. Sequenced material: peripheral blood. The chain's CDR3 is CASSVAGQSYGYTF. The CDR3 DNA reads TGTGCCAGCAGTGTCGCGGGACAGTCCTATGGCTACACCTTC.